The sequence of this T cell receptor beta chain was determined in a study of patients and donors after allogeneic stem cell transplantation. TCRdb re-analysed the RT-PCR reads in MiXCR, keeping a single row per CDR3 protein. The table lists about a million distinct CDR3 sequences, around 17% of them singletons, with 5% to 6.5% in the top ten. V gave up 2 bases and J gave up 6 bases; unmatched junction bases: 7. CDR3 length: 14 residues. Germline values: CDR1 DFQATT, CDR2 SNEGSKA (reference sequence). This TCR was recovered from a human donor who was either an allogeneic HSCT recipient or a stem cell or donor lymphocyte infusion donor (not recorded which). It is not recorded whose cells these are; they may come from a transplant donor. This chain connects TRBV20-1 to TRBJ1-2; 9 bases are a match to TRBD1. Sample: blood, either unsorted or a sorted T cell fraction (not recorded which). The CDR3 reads CSARSTRTGDGYTF. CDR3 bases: TGCAGTGCTAGATCAACCAGGACAGGGGATGGCTACACCTTC.